This entry lists 18 T cell receptor beta chains sequenced from one sample in a study of shared clonotypes between healthy human individuals. Using immunoSEQ multiplex PCR, the repertoire was profiled, and TCRdb retains in-frame clones only, with some absent. The top ten hold around 0.13% of the sample, which has more than 2 million clones, 95% seen once. The sequencing input was naive CD4+ T cells sorted from blood. Subset defined: CD45RA+ positively selected. These receptors were taken from a man between 18 and 29 years old in good health.

The chain couples TRBV2 to TRBJ2-1; maybe TRBD2 (7 bases). Germline values: CDR1 SNHLY, CDR2 FYNNEI. This CDR3 has 15 residues. V was clipped by 3 bases and J by 2 bases, with 11 bases between them. The CDR3 spells CASSDGGGPYNEQFF. The CDR3 DNA follows: TGTGCCAGCAGTGATGGCGGGGGCCCCTACAATGAGCAGTTCTTC. Variable domain in full (rest from reference TRBV2 and TRBJ2-1): EPEVTQTPSHQVTQMGQEVILRCVPISNHLYFYWYRQILGQKVEFLVSFYNNEISEKSEIFDDQFSVERPDGSNFTLKIRSTKLEDSAMYFCASSDGGGPYNEQFFGPGTRLTVL.

The genes are TRBV7-9 and TRBJ2-1; 9 bases agree with TRBD2. This CDR3 comprises 16 residues. After removal of 0 bases from V and 2 bases from J, the junction contained 2 bases not matched to a gene. CDR1 and CDR2 (germline): SEHNR, FQNEAQ (reference sequence). The CDR3 is CASSLARGGTYNEQFF. In DNA form, the CDR3 reads TGTGCCAGCAGCTTAGCGCGGGGGGGCACCTACAATGAGCAGTTCTTC. Looking up the rest from reference TRBV7-9 and TRBJ2-1 gives the full variable domain: DTGVSQNPRHKITKRGQNVTFRCDPISEHNRLYWYRQTLGQGPEFLTYFQNEAQLEKSRLLSDRFSAERPKGSFSTLEIQRTEQGDSAMYLCASSLARGGTYNEQFFGPGTRLTVL.

The rearrangement joins TRBV29-1 to TRBJ1-1; 7 nucleotides match TRBD1. CDR1 and CDR2 (germline): SQVTM, ANQGSEA. CDR3 size: 12 residues. J was trimmed by 5 bases and V by 6 bases; bases with no gene match: 6. In DNA, the CDR3 is TGCAGCGTGGCCCAGACAGGGACTGAAGCTTTCTTT. Translated: CSVAQTGTEAFF. The full variable domain, with the rest looked up from reference TRBV29-1 and TRBJ1-1, is SAVISQKPSRDICQRGTSLTIQCQVDSQVTMMFWYRQQPGQSLTLIATANQGSEATYESGFVIDKFPISRPNLTFSTLTVSNMSPEDSSIYLCSVAQTGTEAFFGQGTRLTVV.

This clone was observed once. The V call is TRBV7-9, the J call TRBJ1-4; D might be TRBD1 (6 bases). Germline V gives CDR1 SEHNR, CDR2 FQNEAQ (reference sequence). This CDR3 region has 16 residues. The V and J ends lost 5 bases and 4 bases respectively, with 17 bases between them. The CDR3 nucleotides read TGTGCCAGCAGCGCAACAGGGTCAGTTGGTAATGAAAAACTGTTTTTT. Amino acid sequence: CASSATGSVGNEKLFF. Filled out from reference TRBV7-9 and TRBJ1-4, the complete variable domain reads DTGVSQNPRHKITKRGQNVTFRCDPISEHNRLYWYRQTLGQGPEFLTYFQNEAQLEKSRLLSDRFSAERPKGSFSTLEIQRTEQGDSAMYLCASSATGSVGNEKLFFGSGTQLSVL.

Concerning this clone itself: The identical CDR3 is also encoded by other nucleotide sequences in the sample. The CDR3 nucleotides read TGCGCCAGCAGCCCTGGACAGGGTAATGAAAAACTGTTTTTT. As protein: CASSPGQGNEKLFF. The chain links TRBV5-1 to TRBJ1-4; 8 nucleotides match TRBD1. The CDR3 loop spans 14 amino acids. CDR1 is SGHRS and CDR2 is YFSETQ in the germline V gene. V was pared by 4 bases and J by 4 bases, with 3 bases of the junction left unmatched.

The V gene is TRBV28, the J gene TRBJ1-1; no definite D call. V lost 6 bases, J lost 6 bases, and 14 bases lay in between. Germline lookup yields CDR1 MDHEN and CDR2 SYDVKM. The CDR3 covers 13 residues. In nucleotides, the CDR3 is TGTGCCAGCAGCTCGGATCTCGTGTCTGAAGCTTTCTTT. It yields the protein CASSSDLVSEAFF. The full variable domain, in which reference TRBV28 and TRBJ1-1 provide the parts outside the CDR3, is DVKVTQSSRYLVKRTGEKVFLECVQDMDHENMFWYRQDPGLGLRLIYFSYDVKMKEKGDIPEGYSVSREKKERFSLILESASTNQTSMYLCASSSDLVSEAFFGQGTRLTVV.

This rearrangement joins TRBV19 to TRBJ2-1; 10 bases match TRBD1. Germline CDR1 LNHDA, CDR2 SQIVND (reference sequence). This CDR3 region has 15 residues. V was pared by 5 bases and J by 5 bases, with 6 bases of the junction left unmatched. The CDR3 DNA is TGTGCCAGTAGTGACTGGGACAGGGGAAACAATGAGCAGTTCTTC. It encodes CASSDWDRGNNEQFF.

This chain connects TRBV7-9 to TRBJ2-3, with D tentatively TRBD1 (6 bases). This CDR3 spans 16 amino acids. The germline CDR1 and CDR2 sequences are SEHNR and FQNEAQ (reference sequence). V gave up 5 bases and J gave up 2 bases, with 17 bases separating them. In DNA, the CDR3 is TGTGCCAGCAGCAAAGGACAGCCATCTCCCACAGATACGCAGTATTTT. This encodes CASSKGQPSPTDTQYF.

The chain combines TRBV10-2 with TRBJ1-5, with TRBD1 identical over 7 bases. The CDR3 contains 16 residues. The trim removed 6 bases at V and 2 bases at J, leaving 10 bases unmatched. From germline, CDR1 is WSHSY and CDR2 SAAADI. Written as DNA, the CDR3 is TGCGCCAGCAGCCGGGACAGAAAAAAGGGCAATCAGCCCCAGCATTTT. Translated: CASSRDRKKGNQPQHF.

V gene TRBV6-1 combines with J gene TRBJ2-7, with 13 bases that match TRBD2. CDR3 length: 14 amino acids. Germline V CDR1 and CDR2: MNHNS, SASEGT. Trimming at V came to 8 bases and at J to 6 bases, leaving 7 bases not matched to a gene. The CDR3 DNA sequence: TGTGCCAGCGAGCCGGGACTAGCGGGACTCGAGCAGTACTTC. This codes for CASEPGLAGLEQYF.

With regard to this clone: A much bigger clone sits one base away, suggesting this may be a read error. Other DNA sequences in this sample translate to the same CDR3. The chain uses TRBV7-8 and TRBJ1-1, with D unclear. The germline gives CDR1 SGHVS, CDR2 FQNEAQ. The CDR3 has 13 residues. V was pared by 1 base and J by 1 base, with 4 bases between. The CDR3 DNA reads as TGTGCCAGCAGCTTAGTCGGGAACACTGAAGCTTTCTTT. Residues: CASSLVGNTEAFF.

As concerns this clone: Other nucleotide sequences in the sample specify the same CDR3. This chain uses TRBV30 with TRBJ1-5; D is unresolved. V was shortened by 0 bases and J by 1 base, with 7 bases between the two germline ends. CDR3 size: 14 residues. Per the germline V gene, CDR1 is GTSNPN and CDR2 is SVGIG (reference sequence). CDR3 in DNA: TGTGCCTGGAGTGTACCGGGGAGCAATCAGCCCCAGCATTTT. Translated: CAWSVPGSNQPQHF.

The CDR3 bases are TGTGCCAGCAGCCCAGGCGGAGCGGGAAATTACAATGAGCAGTTCTTC. This gives the protein CASSPGGAGNYNEQFF. V usage is TRBV7-2 and J usage is TRBJ2-1; TRBD2 matches at 7 bases. The length of the CDR3 is 16 residues. V was pared by 5 bases and J by 4 bases, with 11 bases of the junction left unmatched. Germline values: CDR1 SGHTA, CDR2 FQGNSA.

With respect to this clone: The same CDR3 can be traced to other DNA sequences in this sample. J is TRBJ2-7 and V is TRBV19; TRBD2 matches 7 bases. V was clipped by 6 bases and J by 0 bases; unmatched bases: 5. The CDR3 is 14 residues long. The germline CDR1 and CDR2 sequences are LNHDA and SQIVND (reference sequence). The CDR3, as DNA: TGTGCCAGTAGCATGGGAGGGAGCTCCTACGAGCAGTACTTC. It yields the protein CASSMGGSSYEQYF.

Comment on this clone: Other nucleotide sequences from this sample produce the same CDR3. This chain connects TRBV7-9 to TRBJ2-3, with 9 positions matching TRBD2. There are 13 residues in the CDR3. Germline CDR1 is SEHNR and CDR2 is FQNEAQ (reference sequence). Trimming cost V 5 bases and J 4 bases; bases outside gene matches: 1. CDR3 in DNA: TGTGCCAGCAGCGCTAGCGGGGCAGATACGCAGTATTTT. This translates into CASSASGADTQYF.

The chain has TRBV5-6 and TRBJ2-7; 7 positions agree with TRBD1. The CDR3 totals 13 residues. The V gene's germline CDR1 is SGHDT and CDR2 YYEEEE. With 3 bases clipped from V and 5 bases from J, the junction kept 5 bases outside the gene matches. The CDR3 DNA sequence: TGTGCCAGCAGCTCGAGACAGGGCAACGAGCAGTACTTC. Translated: CASSSRQGNEQYF.

This clone was seen a few times. Other nucleotide sequences in the sample specify the same CDR3. J is TRBJ1-1 and V is TRBV5-4; D call uncertain. Trimming took off 0 bases at V and 0 bases at J, with 3 bases between the two ends. This CDR3 is built from 13 residues. CDR1 SGHNT and CDR2 YYREEE come from the germline V gene (reference sequence). CDR3 residues: CASSLDLNTEAFF. The CDR3 DNA sequence: TGTGCCAGCAGCTTGGACCTGAACACTGAAGCTTTCTTT.

The chain carries TRBV11-2 and TRBJ2-2; the match to TRBD1 covers 8 bases. In germline, CDR1 is SGHAT, CDR2 FQNNGV. Trimming took 4 bases from V and 2 from J; bases not matched to a gene: 9. This CDR3 has 17 amino acids. The CDR3 sequence is CASSYRGQGSNTGELFF. The DNA of the CDR3 is TGTGCCAGCAGCTATCGAGGACAGGGCTCTAACACCGGGGAGCTGTTTTTT. Using reference TRBV11-2 and TRBJ2-2 for the parts outside the CDR3, the full variable domain is EAGVAQSPRYKIIEKRQSVAFWCNPISGHATLYWYQQILGQGPKLLIQFQNNGVVDDSQLPKDRFSAERLKGVDSTLKIQPAKLEDSAVYLCASSYRGQGSNTGELFFGEGSRLTVL.